These T cell receptor beta chains were read from a single sample in a study of cytomegalovirus exposure and HLA in healthy donors. Clones were read by immunoSEQ multiplex PCR, and TCRdb kept only the in-frame ones, dropping some. Altogether about 56,000 clones are present, around 94% being singletons, with the ten largest covering roughly 1.1%. The sample comprised PBMCs. The receptors originated from a man aged 18 to 35 in good health and CMV-seronegative. Each CDR3 is given with its conserved first and last residue. The order of the fields is J gene, V gene, clone size, D gene, CDR3 DNA, CDR3 protein. The D gene is left open where the match is weak. Clone size is not always given. Where it is, it says once, few, many or a class for expanded clones.

TRBJ2-1 | TRBV21-1 | - | - | TGTGCCAGCAGCAAAGGAGAGATTTACAATGAGCAGTTCTTC | CASSKGEIYNEQFF
TRBJ2-3 | TRBV28 | - | - | TGTGCCAGCAGTTTACAGGAAGGGAGTTTGACGCAGTATTTT | CASSLQEGSLTQYF
TRBJ2-7 | TRBV7-9 | - | - | TGTGCCAGCAGCCCCGGGTACGAGCAGTACTTC | CASSPGYEQYF
TRBJ2-2 | TRBV7-2 | - | - | TGTGCCAGCAGCTTAGTGGCCACCGGGGAGCTGTTTTTT | CASSLVATGELFF
TRBJ1-3 | TRBV27 | once | - | TGTGCCAGCAGTCGTCAGGGAGGAAACACCATATATTTT | CASSRQGGNTIYF
TRBJ2-7 | TRBV21-1 | - | - | TGTGCCAGCAGCAAAGCGCCGGCTAGCGGGAACTACGAGCAGTACTTC | CASSKAPASGNYEQYF
TRBJ2-5 | TRBV6-5 | - | - | TGTGCCAGCAGCCCACAGTTGGGGCTTCAAGAGACCCAGTACTTC | CASSPQLGLQETQYF
TRBJ2-7 | TRBV4-2 | few | TRBD1 | TGTGCCAGCAGCCAAGATGAGACAGGGGGCTACGAGCAGTACTTC | CASSQDETGGYEQYF
TRBJ1-2 | TRBV5-8 | - | TRBD1 | TGTGCCAGCAGCTTGGGGGGACAGCGCCTTCTACTATCTTATGGCTACACCTTC | CASSLGGQRLLLSYGYTF
TRBJ2-2 | TRBV29-1 | - | TRBD2 | TGCAGCGTCGCTAGCGGGGACACCGGGGAGCTGTTTTTT | CSVASGDTGELFF
TRBJ2-3 | TRBV7-9 | - | - | TGTGCCAGCAGCTTAGCTGGAGAGTATACGCAGTATTTT | CASSLAGEYTQYF
TRBJ1-1 | TRBV9 | - | - | TGTGCCAGCAGCGTGGGTATTTACGGGGTCGACACTGAAGCTTTCTTT | CASSVGIYGVDTEAFF
TRBJ1-1 | TRBV5-1 | - | TRBD1 | TGCGCCAGCAGCGGGGGGACAGGAGAGAACACTGAAGCTTTCTTT | CASSGGTGENTEAFF
TRBJ2-7 | TRBV5-1 | - | TRBD2 | TGCGCCAGCAGCTTGGTTCTGCGGGGGGCGTTCGACGAGCAGTACTTC | CASSLVLRGAFDEQYF
TRBJ2-1 | TRBV29-1 | - | TRBD2 | TGCAGCGTTTCGAGCGGGAGGGCTAAAAACAATGAGCAGTTCTTC | CSVSSGRAKNNEQFF
TRBJ2-7 | TRBV7-9 | - | TRBD1 | TGTGCCAGCAGCTTTGAACAGGGGGCTAGCGACGAGCAGTACTTC | CASSFEQGASDEQYF
TRBJ2-6 | TRBV7-7 | - | TRBD1 | TGTGCTAGCAGCAGGGGGAAACGGTCGAGATCTGGGGCCAACGTCCTGACTTTC | CASSRGKRSRSGANVLTF
TRBJ1-1 | TRBV28 | - | - | TGTGCCACGATAGGTTTTGAGGCAGACACTGAAGCTTTCTTT | CATIGFEADTEAFF
TRBJ2-5 | TRBV7-2 | - | - | TGTGCCAGCAGCCCCGCCGGGGGTGGTGAGACCCAGTACTTC | CASSPAGGGETQYF
TRBJ2-5 | TRBV18 | once | TRBD2 | TGTGCCAGCTCACGAGAGGGACTAGCGGGAGTGTCGGGGGAGACCCAGTACTTC | CASSREGLAGVSGETQYF
TRBJ2-3 | TRBV9 | - | TRBD2 | TGTGCCAGCAGCTTAGCGGGATCCAGCACAGATACGCAGTATTTT | CASSLAGSSTDTQYF
TRBJ2-7 | TRBV2 | - | - | TGTGCCAGCCTCCGACTAACTAACTTATCCTACGAGCAGTACTTC | CASLRLTNLSYEQYF
TRBJ2-2 | TRBV12-5 | - | TRBD2 | TGTGCTAGTGGTCTTCCGACTAGCGGGAGAGGGTACACCGGGGAGCTGTTTTTT | CASGLPTSGRGYTGELFF
TRBJ2-2 | TRBV2 | once | TRBD2 | TGTGCCAGCAAGCAAGCGGGGGCCACCGGGGAGCTGTTTTTT | CASKQAGATGELFF
TRBJ1-1 | TRBV12-5 | - | - | TGTGCTAGTGGTCCGACCGGGACAGAAGCTTTCTTT | CASGPTGTEAFF
TRBJ1-3 | TRBV10-2 | few | - | TGCGCCAGCAGTCCCGTGGGAGCGGATGGAAACACCATATATTTT | CASSPVGADGNTIYF
TRBJ2-5 | TRBV28 | - | TRBD2 | TGTGCCAGCAGGCGGGAGGGAGGAGAAGAGACCCAGTACTTC | CASRREGGEETQYF
TRBJ1-1 | TRBV5-1 | - | - | TGCGCCAGCAGCTCTGGGGCAGGGATGAACACTGAAGCTTTCTTT | CASSSGAGMNTEAFF
TRBJ1-1 | TRBV7-8 | few | TRBD1 | TGTGCCAGCAGCTCCCCCCGGGGACAGCAATTCATCAACACTGAAGCTTTCTTT | CASSSPRGQQFINTEAFF
TRBJ2-2 | TRBV27 | - | TRBD2 | TGTGCCAGCAGTTTCGGACTAGCGGGAGAAGCCGGGGAGCTGTTTTTT | CASSFGLAGEAGELFF
TRBJ2-3 | TRBV15 | - | - | TGTGCCACCAGCAGAGTTAGCGAAAGCACAGATACGCAGTATTTT | CATSRVSESTDTQYF
TRBJ2-3 | TRBV5-4 | - | - | TGTGCCAGCAGCTTGGCCCTTCCAGATACGCAGTATTTT | CASSLALPDTQYF
TRBJ2-7 | TRBV6-6 | - | TRBD2 | TGTGCCAGCAGTTATCCGCCGGAGCGGGATTCCTACGAGCAGTACTTC | CASSYPPERDSYEQYF
TRBJ2-1 | TRBV2 | - | TRBD2 | TGTGCCAGCAGTGTGATAGCGGGAGAGAAGGACAATGAGCAGTTCTTC | CASSVIAGEKDNEQFF
TRBJ2-7 | TRBV28 | - | - | TGTGCCAGCAGTTTACCCCGGACACTATCCTACGAGCAGTACTTC | CASSLPRTLSYEQYF
TRBJ2-7 | TRBV18 | - | - | TGTGCCAGCTCACTACCAGGACAGACCTACGAGCAGTACTTC | CASSLPGQTYEQYF
TRBJ2-7 | TRBV6-5 | few | - | TGTGCCAGCAGCCCGGGGTCTTACGTCGCGTGGCAGTACTTC | CASSPGSYVAWQYF
TRBJ2-5 | TRBV2 | - | TRBD2 | TGTGCCAGCAGGGGACTAGCGGGATCTGCCCAGTACTTC | CASRGLAGSAQYF
TRBJ2-7 | TRBV5-1 | few | TRBD1 | TGCGCCAGCAGCCCCCGGACAGGGAATACCTACGAGCAGTACTTC | CASSPRTGNTYEQYF
TRBJ2-7 | TRBV7-9 | - | TRBD2 | TGTGCCAGCAGCTTTGACATGGGACTAGCGGGGAATGAGCAGTACTTC | CASSFDMGLAGNEQYF
TRBJ1-1 | TRBV23-1 | - | - | TGCGCCAGCAGTCAGCCGAGCACCGGGACTGAAGCTTTCTTT | CASSQPSTGTEAFF
TRBJ2-2 | TRBV5-4 | - | TRBD1 | TGTGCCAGCAGCCCCGGACAGGGCTACACCGGGGAGCTGTTTTTT | CASSPGQGYTGELFF
TRBJ2-1 | TRBV5-1 | - | TRBD2 | TGCGCCAGCAGCTCCCGGACTAGCGGGAGTCTCTATGAGCAGTTCTTC | CASSSRTSGSLYEQFF
TRBJ1-4 | TRBV2 | - | - | TGTGCCGGCAGTGGAAGCTCAACTAATGAAAAACTGTTTTTT | CAGSGSSTNEKLFF
TRBJ2-6 | TRBV5-5 | few | - | TGTGCCAGCAGCTTGCTTCCTGAGGGGGCCAACGTCCTGACTTTC | CASSLLPEGANVLTF
TRBJ2-7 | TRBV7-2 | once | TRBD2 | TGTGCCAGCAGCTTGGCCAGCGGGGGGATTCTTCACGAGCAGTACTTC | CASSLASGGILHEQYF
TRBJ1-5 | TRBV19 | - | - | TGTGCCAGTAGTATTCGTCAGGGGTCGTATAGCAATCAGCCCCAGCATTTT | CASSIRQGSYSNQPQHF
TRBJ1-5 | TRBV5-6 | - | TRBD1 | TGTGCCAGCAGCTTGAGACAGGGGCGCGGCCAGCCCCAGCATTTT | CASSLRQGRGQPQHF